A selection of T cell receptor beta chains follows, all from one sample in a study of cytomegalovirus exposure and HLA in healthy donors. The method was immunoSEQ multiplex PCR; TCRdb's version includes in-frame clones alone and lacks a portion of them. The data show around 110,000 clones, roughly 73% seen once. Material for sequencing was PBMCs. These receptors were collected from a man in his forties in good health and CMV-seronegative. Both conserved end residues are part of each CDR3. A D gene is named only where the DNA matches it firmly. Rows may omit the clone size; those that give it use once, few, many or a size class.

d_gene	v_gene	j_gene	abundance	CDR3aa	CDR3nt
TRBD1	TRBV5-4	TRBJ2-7	.	CASSFTGGGEQYF	TGTGCCAGCAGCTTCACAGGGGGCGGCGAGCAGTACTTC
TRBD1	TRBV27	TRBJ2-6	.	CASSLSGTGGRGANVLTF	TGTGCCAGCAGTTTATCGGGAACAGGGGGGCGGGGGGCCAACGTCCTGACTTTC
.	TRBV5-4	TRBJ1-1	.	CASSRDSMNTEAFF	TGTGCCAGCAGCCGGGACTCCATGAACACTGAAGCTTTCTTT
.	TRBV10-2	TRBJ2-1	.	CASSESGPHNEQFF	TGCGCCAGCAGTGAGTCGGGGCCTCACAATGAGCAGTTCTTC
TRBD1	TRBV19	TRBJ1-1	.	CASSIDRQGNTEAFF	TGTGCCAGTAGTATAGACCGACAGGGAAACACTGAAGCTTTCTTT
TRBD2	TRBV7-2	TRBJ2-3	.	CASSLGLAGAVDTQYF	TGTGCCAGCAGCTTAGGGCTAGCGGGGGCGGTAGATACGCAGTATTTT
.	TRBV5-4	TRBJ2-6	.	CASSPPPDVSGANVPTF	TGTGCCAGCAGCCCCCCCCCGGATGTCTCTGGGGCCAACGTCCCGACTTTC
TRBD1	TRBV27	TRBJ1-1	.	CASRSTGVYTAAFF	TGTGCCAGCAGATCGACAGGGGTGTACACTGCAGCTTTCTTT
.	TRBV2	TRBJ1-1	.	CASSDGMGNTEAFF	TGTGCCAGCAGTGATGGTATGGGCAACACTGAAGCTTTCTTT
TRBD1	TRBV10-2	TRBJ1-2	.	CAGSPPRTGLGYTF	TGCGCCGGCAGTCCCCCGAGGACAGGGTTAGGCTACACCTTC
.	TRBV7-9	TRBJ2-2	.	CSGTAGGFTGELFF	TGTTCCGGCACAGCAGGGGGGTTTACCGGGGAGCTGTTTTTT
.	TRBV27	TRBJ2-5	.	CASSPSGRGRETQYF	TGTGCCAGCAGCCCGTCCGGCAGGGGACGAGAGACCCAGTACTTC
.	TRBV5-4	TRBJ2-5	.	CASSPGHQQETQYF	TGTGCCAGCAGCCCGGGACATCAGCAAGAGACCCAGTACTTC
TRBD1	TRBV5-6	TRBJ1-6	.	CASSPTGGISPLHF	TGTGCCAGCAGCCCGACAGGGGGCATTTCACCCCTCCACTTT
TRBD1	TRBV2	TRBJ2-1	.	CASSSQGAVYNEQFF	TGTGCCAGCAGTTCACAGGGGGCTGTCTACAATGAGCAGTTCTTC
TRBD1	TRBV29-1	TRBJ2-1	.	CSVYGSGDRGEQFF	TGCAGCGTTTACGGTTCAGGGGACAGGGGTGAGCAGTTCTTC
.	TRBV6-4	TRBJ1-2	few	CASSDSQQTGYTF	TGTGCCAGCAGTGACTCACAACAGACTGGCTACACCTTC
TRBD1	TRBV7-2	TRBJ2-5	.	CASSSDRGETQYF	TGTGCCAGCAGCTCTGACAGGGGGGAGACCCAGTACTTC
.	TRBV9	TRBJ2-3	.	CASSVGTHGVPDTQYF	TGTGCCAGCAGCGTGGGTACTCACGGGGTTCCAGATACGCAGTATTTT
.	TRBV7-9	TRBJ1-1	.	CASSYLPGGGGTEAFF	TGTGCCAGCAGCTACTTGCCGGGGGGCGGTGGCACTGAAGCTTTCTTT
.	TRBV6-4	TRBJ1-5	.	CASSVFSVPAVSEPQHF	TGTGCCAGCAGTGTATTCTCCGTCCCCGCCGTTAGTGAGCCCCAGCATTTT
.	TRBV5-1	TRBJ1-2	.	CASSSGPTSHGYTF	TGCGCCAGCAGCTCAGGGCCTACCTCCCATGGCTACACCTTC